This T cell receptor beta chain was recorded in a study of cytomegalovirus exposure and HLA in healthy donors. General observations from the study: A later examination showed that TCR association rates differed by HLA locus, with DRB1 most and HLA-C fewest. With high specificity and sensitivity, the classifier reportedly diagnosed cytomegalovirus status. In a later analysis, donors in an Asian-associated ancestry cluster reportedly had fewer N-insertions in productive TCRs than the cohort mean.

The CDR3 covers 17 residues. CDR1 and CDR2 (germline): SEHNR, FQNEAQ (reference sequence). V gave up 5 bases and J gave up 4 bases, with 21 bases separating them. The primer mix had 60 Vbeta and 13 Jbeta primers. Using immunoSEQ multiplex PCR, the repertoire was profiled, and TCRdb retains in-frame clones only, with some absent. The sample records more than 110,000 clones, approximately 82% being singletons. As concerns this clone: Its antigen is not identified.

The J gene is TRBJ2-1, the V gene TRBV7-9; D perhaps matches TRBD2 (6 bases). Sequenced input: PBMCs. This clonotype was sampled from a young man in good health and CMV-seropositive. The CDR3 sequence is CASSPPSGEPAYNEQFF. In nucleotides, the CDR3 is TGTGCCAGCAGCCCCCCCTCGGGGGAGCCGGCTTACAATGAGCAGTTCTTC.